The 21 T cell receptor beta chains below were found in one sample sequenced in a study of blood T cell repertoires in COVID-19. Data came from immunoSEQ multiplex PCR; TCRdb stores just in-frame clones and leaves some out. Of about 290,000 clones in the sample, approximately 88% were seen once. Sequenced: peripheral blood. The receptor set was obtained from a woman in her thirties or forties who had recovered from COVID-19.

A single count supports this clone. The chain couples TRBV10-3 to TRBJ2-5; 7 bases match TRBD1. The CDR3 length is 13 residues. The germline gives CDR1 ENHRY, CDR2 SYGVKD. V trimming: 4 bases; J trimming: 5 bases; junction bases outside the gene matches: 4. Here the CDR3 reads CAISVGGGETQYF. CDR3 bases: TGTGCCATCAGTGTAGGGGGCGGGGAGACCCAGTACTTC.

V and J are TRBV5-1 and TRBJ2-7; 10 nucleotides match TRBD1. V was clipped by 4 bases and J by 0 bases; unmatched bases: 4. CDR1 SGHRS and CDR2 YFSETQ come from the germline V gene. The CDR3 is 15 residues long. CDR3 coding DNA: TGCGCCAGCAGCCCCGGGACAGGGGACTCCTACGAGCAGTACTTC. It specifies CASSPGTGDSYEQYF.

V usage is TRBV5-6 and J usage is TRBJ1-4, with TRBD1 matching 8 bases. In germline, CDR1 is SGHDT, CDR2 YYEEEE. CDR3 length: 15 amino acids. Trimming took 4 bases from V and 7 from J; bases not matched to a gene: 9. The CDR3 DNA reads TGTGCCAGCAGCCCAGGACAGGGTTTGGCTGAAAAACTGTTTTTT. Translating gives CASSPGQGLAEKLFF.

The chain employs TRBV19 and TRBJ2-3; the match to TRBD1 covers 9 bases. The V and J ends lost 6 bases and 0 bases, in that order; junction bases with no gene match: 4. Germline V lookup: CDR1 LNHDA, CDR2 SQIVND (reference sequence). CDR3 length equals 15 residues. DNA for the CDR3: TGTGCCAGTAGCCCGGACAGGGGTAGCACAGATACGCAGTATTTT. Translation gives CASSPDRGSTDTQYF.

V gene TRBV3-1 (or the pseudogene TRBV3-2) combines with J gene TRBJ1-2, with TRBD1 identical over 10 bases. The CDR3 length is 14 residues. Germline CDR1 and CDR2: LGHDT and YNNKEL (reference sequence). With V trimmed by 6 bases and J by 8 bases, 9 bases remained unmatched. As DNA, the CDR3 is TGTGCCAGCAGGCCGGGACAGGGGTATTCGGGCTACACCTTC. Protein product: CASRPGQGYSGYTF.

The chain combines TRBV29-1 with TRBJ2-1, with D possibly TRBD2 on 6 matching bases. V was trimmed by 3 bases and J by 5 bases, leaving 8 bases between them. Germline V gene lookup returns CDR1 SQVTM and CDR2 ANQGSEA. The CDR3 length is 12 residues. The CDR3 loop is CSVEGLNNEQFF. As DNA, the CDR3 is TGCAGCGTTGAGGGACTTAACAATGAGCAGTTCTTC.

V gene TRBV5-1 combines with J gene TRBJ2-1, with no clear D. Germline V gene sequence: CDR1 SGHRS, CDR2 YFSETQ. V was trimmed by 1 base and J by 4 bases, leaving 9 bases between them. CDR3 length: 14 residues. The chain's CDR3 is CASSLPDSYNEQFF. The CDR3 DNA reads TGCGCCAGCAGCTTGCCTGACTCGTACAATGAGCAGTTCTTC.

This chain links TRBV6-1 with TRBJ1-1; D is ambiguous. The CDR3 contains 14 residues. Germline lookup yields CDR1 MNHNS and CDR2 SASEGT. V shed 0 bases and J shed 6 bases, with 11 bases lying between them. DNA for the CDR3: TGTGCCAGCAGTGAAGCGTCCGGGAGGGCTGAAGCTTTCTTT. Its translation is CASSEASGRAEAFF.

This clone was picked up a small number of times. The chain is built from TRBV4-1 and TRBJ1-5; tentatively, D is TRBD1 (6 bases). The CDR3 extends over 14 amino acids. V was clipped by 3 bases and J by 8 bases, with 14 bases between them. The germline V gene has CDR1 MGHRA and CDR2 YSYEKL. CDR3 region: CASSQVGAPEPQHF. The CDR3 DNA sequence: TGCGCCAGCAGCCAGGTGGGGGCCCCTGAGCCCCAGCATTTT.

The J gene is TRBJ1-2, the V gene TRBV28; a weak D match, TRBD1 (6 bases). Germline lookup yields CDR1 MDHEN and CDR2 SYDVKM. V lost 6 bases to trimming and J lost 4 bases, with 18 bases between them. The CDR3 totals 15 residues. The chain's CDR3 is CASRASTGSSYGYTF. The CDR3 DNA follows: TGTGCCAGCAGAGCCTCTACAGGGAGCTCCTATGGCTACACCTTC.

The gene calls are TRBV5-1 and TRBJ1-3, with 7 bases matching TRBD1. V lost 3 bases and J lost 4; bases outside the gene matches: 10. Germline lookup yields CDR1 SGHRS and CDR2 YFSETQ. This CDR3 contains 16 residues. CDR3 loop: CASSSDPGQPGNTIYF. CDR3 coding DNA: TGCGCCAGCAGCTCGGACCCGGGACAGCCGGGAAACACCATATATTTT.

This clone has only one observation. V is TRBV10-3 and J is TRBJ1-5; TRBD1 is a possible D gene (6 bases). Trimming removed 0 bases at V and 8 bases at J, with 11 bases between. The CDR3 is 14 residues long. CDR1 is ENHRY, CDR2 SYGVKD, per germline. The CDR3 nucleotides are TGTGCCATCAGTGAGTCAGGGGAGGGGGAGCCCCAGCATTTT. Protein: CAISESGEGEPQHF.

V is TRBV28 and J is TRBJ2-7; 8 bases align to TRBD1. This CDR3 is built from 14 residues. J gave up 6 bases and V 7 bases, and 11 bases lay outside the gene matches. The germline CDR1 and CDR2 sequences are MDHEN and SYDVKM. CDR3 DNA sequence: TGTGCCAGCACCCAAAGGGACAGGCTGCCCGAGCAGTACTTC. Amino acids: CASTQRDRLPEQYF. The full variable domain, its missing parts supplied by reference TRBV28 and TRBJ2-7, is DVKVTQSSRYLVKRTGEKVFLECVQDMDHENMFWYRQDPGLGLRLIYFSYDVKMKEKGDIPEGYSVSREKKERFSLILESASTNQTSMYLCASTQRDRLPEQYFGPGTRLTVT.

The CDR3 sequence is CSASKGQGYAEAFF. CDR3 DNA: TGCAGCGCTTCAAAGGGACAGGGGTACGCTGAAGCTTTCTTT. The J gene is TRBJ1-1, the V gene TRBV29-1, with TRBD1 identical over 10 bases. The CDR3 length is 14 residues. V shed 7 bases and J 6 bases; nucleotides not matched to a gene: 11. CDR1 is SQVTM, CDR2 ANQGSEA, per germline.

The V gene is TRBV19, the J gene TRBJ2-4; 9 bases are shared with TRBD2. The length of the CDR3 is 14 residues. The V gene's germline CDR1 is LNHDA and CDR2 SQIVND (reference sequence). V trimming: 5 bases; J trimming: 7 bases; junction bases outside the gene matches: 6. The CDR3 is CASSPRTSDNIQYF. The CDR3 bases are TGTGCCAGTAGTCCAAGGACTAGCGACAACATTCAGTACTTC.

This chain connects TRBV4-2 to TRBJ2-5; 11 nucleotides match TRBD2. Germline lookup yields CDR1 LGHNA and CDR2 YNFKEQ. Trimming at V came to 0 bases and at J to 5 bases, leaving 17 bases not matched to a gene. The CDR3 extends over 20 amino acids. This chain's CDR3 is CASSQDPWAGLADARETQYF. In nucleotides, the CDR3 is TGTGCCAGCAGCCAAGATCCTTGGGCGGGACTAGCGGACGCGCGGGAGACCCAGTACTTC.

J is TRBJ2-5 and V is TRBV28; 8 positions match TRBD1. In germline, CDR1 is MDHEN, CDR2 SYDVKM. This CDR3 comprises 18 residues. V was clipped by 4 bases and J by 5 bases; unmatched bases: 18. The CDR3 region is CASSSLIGQGAYGETQYF. In DNA, the CDR3 is TGTGCCAGCAGTTCCCTTATAGGACAGGGAGCTTATGGGGAGACCCAGTACTTC.

This chain's CDR3 is CAWVPGLAGTDTQYF. CDR3 nucleotides: TGTGCCTGGGTCCCGGGACTAGCGGGAACAGATACGCAGTATTTT. The genes are TRBV30 and TRBJ2-3, with 13 bases lining up with TRBD2. This CDR3 contains 15 residues. Trimming at V came to 5 bases and at J to 3 bases, leaving 5 bases not matched to a gene. Germline V CDR1 and CDR2: GTSNPN, SVGIG (reference sequence).

The V and J genes are TRBV3-1 (or the pseudogene TRBV3-2) and TRBJ2-4; 9 bases line up with TRBD1. From germline, CDR1 is LGHDT and CDR2 YNNKEL (reference sequence). The CDR3 has 15 residues. The V and J ends lost 4 bases and 5 bases, in that order; junction bases with no gene match: 6. CDR3 region: CASSPTGGAENIQYF. The CDR3 bases are TGTGCCAGCAGCCCCACAGGGGGCGCCGAAAACATTCAGTACTTC.

This chain links TRBV6-5 with TRBJ1-1, with D hard to call. Germline values: CDR1 MNHEY, CDR2 SVGAGI. V dropped 6 bases and J dropped 8 bases, with 16 bases sitting between them. The CDR3 runs 13 residues. CDR3: CASSREWWREAFF. Written as DNA, the CDR3 is TGTGCCAGCAGCCGGGAGTGGTGGCGGGAAGCTTTCTTT.

The chain carries TRBV5-4 and TRBJ2-2; D is unresolved. The CDR3 spans 14 residues. V shed 5 bases and J shed 6 bases, with 14 bases lying between them. Germline CDR1 is SGHNT and CDR2 is YYREEE (reference sequence). Here the CDR3 DNA reads TGTGCCAGCAGTCCTGCTCGGGTCGCCGGGGAGCTGTTTTTT. Protein: CASSPARVAGELFF.